The clone carrying this T cell receptor (beta chain) appeared once. Per the authors' pipeline: Amplification from reference gene primers served as the basis for estimated nucleated cell counts. TCRdb's copy holds only in-frame clones and misses some; the assay was immunoSEQ multiplex PCR. That table is the source of V, J and clone size, and D and trimming were worked out from the DNA. The sample holds around 620,000 clones; more than 80% are singletons and the top ten take roughly 0.25%. This entry belongs to a study of blood T cell repertoires in COVID-19. Looking at the study overall: From the United States, Italy and Spain came samples of acute and convalescent COVID-19. PBMCs, B-cell-depleted T cells, or T cells provided the cDNA or gDNA that made up the material.

The receptor comes from a woman aged 18-29 years with acute or convalescent COVID-19. The sample taken for sequencing was peripheral blood.

The CDR3 sequence: CASSPPGLGYGYTF. The CDR3 DNA sequence: TGTGCCAGCTCACCCCCAGGGTTAGGCTATGGCTACACCTTC. This rearrangement joins TRBV18 to TRBJ1-2, with D perhaps matching TRBD1 (5 bases). Trimming removed 3 bases at V and 4 bases at J, with 12 bases between. Per the germline V gene, CDR1 is KGHSH and CDR2 is LQKENI. The CDR3 is 14 residues long.